This TCR beta chain was profiled in a study of blood T cells in healthy people across ages (dated by TCRdb to between 2014 and 2017). Some background on the complete study: In model experiments, template switching captured roughly one uniquely barcoded TCR beta cDNA molecule for every two T cells. To track age-related changes in TCR beta repertoire diversity, the study relied on deep sequencing normalized with unique cDNA molecular identifiers. Donors were grouped into four age groups: young (average approximately 16 years), middle-aged (39), aged (around 62) and long-lived (about 82). To avoid experimental bias, donors of different ages were spread randomly across the sequencing lanes. For two donors (one aged 18 to 29 and one aged 80 or older), the study analyzed two additional independent replicas of 1 million unique cDNA reads from the same blood draw. Study-wide findings and limitations: Because the CMV infection status of the donors was unknown, age-related changes in expanded clonotypes may potentially have been confounded. Bulk unsorted PBMC profiling prevented conclusive comparison of naive and antigen-experienced compartments. The long-lived group showed more naive CD4+ T cells, fewer expanded clones and increased TCR diversity than the aged group, suggesting age selection. A strong correlation was found between observed TCR beta diversity and the percentage of naive T cells measured by flow cytometry. Total diversity estimates from one million sequenced T cells were considered lower bounds and underestimates. As age increased, observed TCR beta diversity per million T cells dropped in a roughly linear way, and a significant reduction was already evident by age about 40.

Of note for this clonotype: Its cognate antigen has yet to be identified. The input lacks base qualities; no much larger clone sits a single base away.

The 39 donors, aged roughly 6 to 90 years, were systemically healthy Caucasian individuals from Russia. Ten milliliters of peripheral blood were drawn from each donor into EDTA-treated Vacutainer tubes. Ficoll-Paque density-gradient centrifugation was used to isolate PBMCs, with at least 7 million per sample. Total RNA, at least 5 micrograms per sample, was extracted from PBMCs with Trizol reagent. For every donor, flow cytometry on a PBMC aliquot measured the percentage of naive CD45RAhigh/CD27high T cells. Library generation was performed with 5' RACE. Sequencing instrument: Illumina HiSeq 2500. The second PCR ran for about 6 to 12 cycles and used a J-beta primer mix along with a sample-barcoded 5' primer. A template-switch 5' adaptor carrying 12 random nucleotides introduced a unique molecular identifier onto each TCR beta cDNA molecule. At least 2.5 million CDR3-containing paired-end reads were obtained from each sample. All of the RNA was converted into first-strand cDNA using the Mint cDNA synthesis kit, with a TRBC-specific oligonucleotide serving as the primer. All cDNA was treated with uracil-DNA glycosylase and then went through a first 18-cycle PCR with the universal primers M1SS and BC2_uni_R. On the authors' methods: Normalization of each sample was performed by random selection of 1 million high-quality reads, each carrying a distinct molecular identifier. Instead of being binned into consensus sequences, reads that shared molecular identifiers were thrown out. CDR3 identification, clonotype clustering and error correction used MiTCR with a Q25 quality threshold and the strictest error-elimination algorithm. A nonparametric unseen species model using Euler transformation provided a lower-bound estimate of total TCR beta diversity. TCRdb cleaned the public reads at Q25 with fastp, built clones with MiXCR and kept in-frame beta chains. Identical CDR3 proteins give one entry, which carries the most common genes and DNA. It is TCRdb's table, rather than the study itself, that gives the V and J calls and clone size. The table for this sample lists around 800,000 distinct CDR3 sequences; approximately 67% of them were counted only once. Roughly a quarter of the sample rests with the top ten.

The CDR3 runs 12 amino acids, cysteine and phenylalanine included. Only the CDR3 DNA is retained, 36 bases long and in frame from the first base. V is cut by 6 bases and J by 3 bases, and the space between the germline ends is 7 bases. The germline V gene yields SNHLY for CDR1 and FYNNEI for CDR2. The sequence came from a man between 25 and 39 years old in good health. Sample: blood. The chain is encoded by TRBV2 joined to TRBJ2-3; the D assignment is uncertain and may be TRBD1 or TRBD2, with 5 bases supporting each. CDR3 region: CASRGDTDTQYF. The nucleotides are TGTGCCAGCAGGGGGGATACAGATACGCAGTATTTT.